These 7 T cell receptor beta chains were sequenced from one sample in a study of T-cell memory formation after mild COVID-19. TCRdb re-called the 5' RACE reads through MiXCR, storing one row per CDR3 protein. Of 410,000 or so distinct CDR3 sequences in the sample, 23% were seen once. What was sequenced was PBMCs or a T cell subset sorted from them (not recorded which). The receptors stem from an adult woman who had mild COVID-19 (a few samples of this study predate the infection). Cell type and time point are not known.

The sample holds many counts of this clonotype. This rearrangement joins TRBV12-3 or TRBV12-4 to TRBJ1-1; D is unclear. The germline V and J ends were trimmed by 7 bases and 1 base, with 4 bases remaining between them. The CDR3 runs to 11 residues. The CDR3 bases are TGTGCCAGCATCCAGAACACTGAAGCTTTCTTT. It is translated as CASIQNTEAFF.

The CDR3 DNA follows: TGTGCCAGCAGCCAAGAGGGGACAGGGGGCTCCTACGAGCAGTACTTC. Translating it yields CASSQEGTGGSYEQYF. The chain is built from TRBV4-2 and TRBJ2-7; 11 bases are shared with TRBD1. The CDR3 spans 16 residues. Germline loops: CDR1 LGHNA, CDR2 YNFKEQ. The V gene end was trimmed by 0 bases and the J gene end by 0 bases; junction bases not matched to a gene: 1.

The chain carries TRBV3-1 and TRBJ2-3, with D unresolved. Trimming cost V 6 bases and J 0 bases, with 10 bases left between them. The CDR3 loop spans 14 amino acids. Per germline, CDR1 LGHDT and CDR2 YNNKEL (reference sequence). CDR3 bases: TGTGCCAGCAGGCGAAGACTTAGCACAGATACGCAGTATTTT. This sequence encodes CASRRRLSTDTQYF.

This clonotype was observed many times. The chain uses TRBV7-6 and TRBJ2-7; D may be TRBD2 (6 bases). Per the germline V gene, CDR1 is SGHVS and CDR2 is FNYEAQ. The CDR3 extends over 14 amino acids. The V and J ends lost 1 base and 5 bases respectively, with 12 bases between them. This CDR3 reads CASSLGTTNNEQYF. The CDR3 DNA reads TGTGCCAGCAGCTTAGGGACTACTAACAACGAGCAGTACTTC.

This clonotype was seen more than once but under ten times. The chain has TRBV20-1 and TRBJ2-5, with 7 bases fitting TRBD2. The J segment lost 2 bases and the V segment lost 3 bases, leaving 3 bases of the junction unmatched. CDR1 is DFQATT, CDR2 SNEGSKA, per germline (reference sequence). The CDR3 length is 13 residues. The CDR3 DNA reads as TGCAGTGCTAGGGGAGCGGGACAAGAGACCCAGTACTTC. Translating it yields CSARGAGQETQYF.

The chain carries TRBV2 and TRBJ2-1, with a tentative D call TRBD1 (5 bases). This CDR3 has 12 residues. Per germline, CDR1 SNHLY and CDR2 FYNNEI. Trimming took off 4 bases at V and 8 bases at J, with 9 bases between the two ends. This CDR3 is CASSGQGYEQFF. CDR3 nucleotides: TGTGCCAGCAGTGGGCAGGGATATGAGCAGTTCTTC.

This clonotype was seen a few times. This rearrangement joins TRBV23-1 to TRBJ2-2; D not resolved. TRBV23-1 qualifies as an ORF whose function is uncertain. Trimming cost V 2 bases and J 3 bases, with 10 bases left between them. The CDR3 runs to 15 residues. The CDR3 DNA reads TGCGCCAGCAGTCAAAGATCCAGAGACACCGGGGAGCTGTTTTTT. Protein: CASSQRSRDTGELFF.